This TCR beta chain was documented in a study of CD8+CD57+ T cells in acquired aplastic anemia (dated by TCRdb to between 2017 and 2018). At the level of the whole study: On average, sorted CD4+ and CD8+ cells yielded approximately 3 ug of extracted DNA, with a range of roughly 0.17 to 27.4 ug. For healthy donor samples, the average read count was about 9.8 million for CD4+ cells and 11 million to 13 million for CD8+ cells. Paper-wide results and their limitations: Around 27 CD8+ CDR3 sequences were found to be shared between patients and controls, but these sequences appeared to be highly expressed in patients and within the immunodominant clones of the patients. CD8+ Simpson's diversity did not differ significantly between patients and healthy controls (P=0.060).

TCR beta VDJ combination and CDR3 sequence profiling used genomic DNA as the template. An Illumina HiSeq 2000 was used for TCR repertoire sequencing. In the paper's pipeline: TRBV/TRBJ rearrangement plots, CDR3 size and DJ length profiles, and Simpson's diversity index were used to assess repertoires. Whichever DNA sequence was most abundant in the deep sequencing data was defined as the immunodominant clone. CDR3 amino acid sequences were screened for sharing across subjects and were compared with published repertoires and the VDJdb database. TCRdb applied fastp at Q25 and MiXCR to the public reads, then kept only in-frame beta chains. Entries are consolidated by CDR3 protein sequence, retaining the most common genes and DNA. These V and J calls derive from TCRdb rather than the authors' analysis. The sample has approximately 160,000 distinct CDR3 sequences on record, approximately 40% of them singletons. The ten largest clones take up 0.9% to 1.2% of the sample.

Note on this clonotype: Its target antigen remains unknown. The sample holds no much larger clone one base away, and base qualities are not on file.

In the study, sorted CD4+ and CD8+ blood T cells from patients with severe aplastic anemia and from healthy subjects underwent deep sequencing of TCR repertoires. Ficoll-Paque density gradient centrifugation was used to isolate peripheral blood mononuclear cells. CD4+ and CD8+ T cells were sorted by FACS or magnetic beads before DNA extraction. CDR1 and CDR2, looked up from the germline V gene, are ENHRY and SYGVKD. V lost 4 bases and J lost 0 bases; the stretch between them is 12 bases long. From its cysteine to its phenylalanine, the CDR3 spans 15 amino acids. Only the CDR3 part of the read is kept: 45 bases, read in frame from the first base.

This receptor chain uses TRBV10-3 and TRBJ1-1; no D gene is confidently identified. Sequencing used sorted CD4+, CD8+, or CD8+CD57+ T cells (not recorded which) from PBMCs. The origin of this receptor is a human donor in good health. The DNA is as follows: TGTGCCATCAGTGGTACAGCCCTCATGAACACTGAAGCTTTCTTT. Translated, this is CAISGTALMNTEAFF.